This T cell receptor beta chain was recovered during a study of blood T cell repertoires in COVID-19. The protocol was immunoSEQ multiplex PCR, while the TCRdb copy is restricted to in-frame clones and leaves out a portion. Among about 68,000 clones listed, approximately 79% were seen once. This clone was detected once. V lost 1 base and J 5 bases, leaving 7 bases between the germline ends. CDR1 and CDR2 (germline): KGHDR, SFDVKD. The CDR3 contains 13 residues. This TCR was sampled from a woman aged 55-69 years with acute or convalescent COVID-19. Sequenced material: peripheral blood. The chain couples TRBV24-1 to TRBJ2-5, with D perhaps matching TRBD2 (5 bases). The CDR3 protein is CATSDFTSETQYF. Here the CDR3 DNA reads TGTGCCACCAGTGATTTCACTAGTGAGACCCAGTACTTC.